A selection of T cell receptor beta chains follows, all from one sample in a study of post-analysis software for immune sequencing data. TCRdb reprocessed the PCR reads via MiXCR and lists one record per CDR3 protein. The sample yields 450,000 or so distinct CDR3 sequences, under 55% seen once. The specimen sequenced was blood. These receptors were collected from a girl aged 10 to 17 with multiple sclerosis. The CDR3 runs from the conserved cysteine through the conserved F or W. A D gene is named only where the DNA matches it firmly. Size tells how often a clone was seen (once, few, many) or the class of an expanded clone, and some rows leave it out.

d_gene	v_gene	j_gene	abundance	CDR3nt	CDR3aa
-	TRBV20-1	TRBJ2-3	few	TGCAGTGCTGCCTCGATCACAGATACGCAGTATTTT	CSAASITDTQYF
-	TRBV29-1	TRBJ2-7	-	TGCAGCGTTGAAGATCCGACAGGCAACTCCTACGAGCAGTACTTC	CSVEDPTGNSYEQYF
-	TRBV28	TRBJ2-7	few	TGTGCCAGCAGTGAGGTTAACTACGAGCAGTACTTC	CASSEVNYEQYF
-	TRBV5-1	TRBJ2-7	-	TGCGCCAGCAGCTTGGCTCTGAGCTCCTACGAGCAGTACTTC	CASSLALSSYEQYF
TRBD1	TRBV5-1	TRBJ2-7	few	TGCGCCAGCAGCTTGAGGGACAGGGCGACCTACGAGCAGTACTTC	CASSLRDRATYEQYF
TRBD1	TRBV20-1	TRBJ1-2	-	TGCAGTGCTAGGAAGCCGGGACAGGGATTTGGCTACACCTTC	CSARKPGQGFGYTF
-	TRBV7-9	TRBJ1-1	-	TGTGCCAGCAGCCCAGGGGATTTGGGCACTGAAGCTTTCTTT	CASSPGDLGTEAFF
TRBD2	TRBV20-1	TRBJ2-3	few	TGCAGTGCTAGCCCACTAGCGGGAGCACCTCAAGGGGCAGATACGCAGTATTTT	CSASPLAGAPQGADTQYF
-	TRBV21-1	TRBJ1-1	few	TGTGCCAACAGCAAAGACCCCCAGCCGAAAATGAGCACTGAAGCTTTCTTT	CANSKDPQPKMSTEAFF
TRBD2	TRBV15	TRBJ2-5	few	TGTGCCACCAGCAGCAGACTAGCGGAGTTCCAAGAGACCCAGTACTTC	CATSSRLAEFQETQYF
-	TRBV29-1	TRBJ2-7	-	TGCAGCGCGAGCCCGGGACCTGACGAGCAGTACTTC	CSASPGPDEQYF
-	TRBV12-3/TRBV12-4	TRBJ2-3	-	TGTGCCAGCAGTTCCAGGGACGGGAACACAGATACGGAGTATTTT	CASSSRDGNTDTEYF
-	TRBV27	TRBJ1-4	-	TGTGCCAGCGGCGGCCCGGGGCAATACGAAAAACTGTTTTTT	CASGGPGQYEKLFF
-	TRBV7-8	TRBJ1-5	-	TGTGCCAGCAGCTTAGTTCAGGGGATTCGACCTAATCAGCCCCAGCATTTT	CASSLVQGIRPNQPQHF
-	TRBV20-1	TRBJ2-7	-	TGCAGTGCTAGGGGGCTTCGCTCCTACGAGCAGTACTTC	CSARGLRSYEQYF
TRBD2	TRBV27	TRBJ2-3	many	TGTGCCACCGCGACTAGCGGGGAGCACACAGATACGCAGTATTTT	CATATSGEHTDTQYF
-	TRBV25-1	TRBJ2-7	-	TGTGCCAGCAGTGATAGGCTAGGAGCCTACGAGCAGTACTTC	CASSDRLGAYEQYF
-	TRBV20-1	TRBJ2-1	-	TGCAGTGCTAGAGCCCGGCCTTTGCGGGGTGAACAGTTCTTC	CSARARPLRGEQFF
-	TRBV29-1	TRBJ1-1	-	TGCAGCGTGGGGGGAGAGTTAAACACTGAAGCTTTCTTT	CSVGGELNTEAFF
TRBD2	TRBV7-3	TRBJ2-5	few	TGTGCCAGCAGTCAGGGGGGACTAGCGGGAAGAGAGACCCAGTACTTC	CASSQGGLAGRETQYF
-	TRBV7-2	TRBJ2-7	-	TGTGCCAGCAGCTTAGGTCGGGGAGACTACGAGCAGTACTTC	CASSLGRGDYEQYF
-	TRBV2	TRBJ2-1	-	TGTGCCAGCAGTGAAGGCGCTGAGCAGTTCTTC	CASSEGAEQFF
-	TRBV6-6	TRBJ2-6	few	TGTGCCAGCAGTTACCAGACCCCACGGACAGGGGCCAACGTCCTGACTTTC	CASSYQTPRTGANVLTF
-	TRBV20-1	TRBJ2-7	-	TGCAGTGCTAGACAGACAGGAACCTACGAGCAGTACTTC	CSARQTGTYEQYF
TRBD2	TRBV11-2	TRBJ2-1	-	TGTGCCAGCAGCTATCCAGCGGGAGTTCACAATGAGCAGTTCTTC	CASSYPAGVHNEQFF
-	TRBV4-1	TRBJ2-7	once	TGCGCCAGCAGCCCTTTAGGGGGGGAAGTTTACTACGAGCAGTACTTC	CASSPLGGEVYYEQYF
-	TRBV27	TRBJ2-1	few	TGTGCCAGTCGACTGGGATACAATGAGCAGTTCTTC	CASRLGYNEQFF
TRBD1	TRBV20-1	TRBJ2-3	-	TGCAGTGCGATCGGGACAGGGGGCCCAGATACGCAGTATTTT	CSAIGTGGPDTQYF
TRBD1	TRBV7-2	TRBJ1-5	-	TGTGCCAGCAGCTTAGAAGCCAGGGGGGCCCGCAATCAGCCCCAGCATTTT	CASSLEARGARNQPQHF
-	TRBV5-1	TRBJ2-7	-	TGCGCCAGCAGCACGGGCGCCACGGACTACGAGCAGTACTTC	CASSTGATDYEQYF
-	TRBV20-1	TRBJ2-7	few	TGCAGTGCTAGGAGTGACGGGAGACGCTACGAGCAGTACTTC	CSARSDGRRYEQYF
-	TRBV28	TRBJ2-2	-	TGTGCCAGCAGTTGGCAGGGGTACACCGGGGAGCTGTTTTTT	CASSWQGYTGELFF
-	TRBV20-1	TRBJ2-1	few	TGCAGTGCAAGGGGGGGCAGCTCCTACAATGAGCAGTTCTTC	CSARGGSSYNEQFF
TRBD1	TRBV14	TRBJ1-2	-	TGTGCCAGCAGCTTCCCGCCCGGGACAGGGGGCGAAGGCTACACCTTC	CASSFPPGTGGEGYTF
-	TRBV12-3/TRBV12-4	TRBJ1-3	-	TGTGCCAGCAGTTTATTACAGGGTGGCGGAAACACCATATATTTT	CASSLLQGGGNTIYF
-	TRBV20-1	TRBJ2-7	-	TGCAGTGCTAGTTCTAGCAGACCCTACGAGCAGTACTTC	CSASSSRPYEQYF
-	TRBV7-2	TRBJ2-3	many	TGTGCCAGCAGCTTAGGAGCTAGCGGCACAGATACGCAGTATTTT	CASSLGASGTDTQYF
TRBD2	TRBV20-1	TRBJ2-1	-	TGCAGTGCTCGGACTAGCGTGAGCTCCTACAATGAGCAGTTCTTC	CSARTSVSSYNEQFF
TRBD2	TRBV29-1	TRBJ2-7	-	TGCAGCGTTGGCGGGGGGTACAATGAGCAGTACTTC	CSVGGGYNEQYF
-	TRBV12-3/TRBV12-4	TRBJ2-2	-	TGTGCCAGCAGTCCTCTGGACCTCTCCGGGGAGCTGTTTTTT	CASSPLDLSGELFF
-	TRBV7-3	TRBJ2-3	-	TGTGCCAGCAGCGAGGGGGGGAGATCGGATACGCAGTATTTT	CASSEGGRSDTQYF
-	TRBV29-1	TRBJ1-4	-	TGCAGCGTTGAATCGTTGGATGCCGGTAAAAAACTGTTTTTT	CSVESLDAGKKLFF
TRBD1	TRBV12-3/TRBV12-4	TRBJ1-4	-	TGTGCCAGCAGTGGATGGACAGGGAATGAAAAACTGTTTTTT	CASSGWTGNEKLFF
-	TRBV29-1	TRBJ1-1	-	TGCAGCGTGGGGGGCACTCAAGCTTTCTTT	CSVGGTQAFF
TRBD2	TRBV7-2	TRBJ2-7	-	TGTGCCAGCAGCCGCACCATAGCGGGAGAGTCGCAGTACTTC	CASSRTIAGESQYF
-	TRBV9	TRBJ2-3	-	TGTGCCAGCAGCGTAGCTAACGGGCTAGCGAGAGCAGATACGCAGTATTTT	CASSVANGLARADTQYF